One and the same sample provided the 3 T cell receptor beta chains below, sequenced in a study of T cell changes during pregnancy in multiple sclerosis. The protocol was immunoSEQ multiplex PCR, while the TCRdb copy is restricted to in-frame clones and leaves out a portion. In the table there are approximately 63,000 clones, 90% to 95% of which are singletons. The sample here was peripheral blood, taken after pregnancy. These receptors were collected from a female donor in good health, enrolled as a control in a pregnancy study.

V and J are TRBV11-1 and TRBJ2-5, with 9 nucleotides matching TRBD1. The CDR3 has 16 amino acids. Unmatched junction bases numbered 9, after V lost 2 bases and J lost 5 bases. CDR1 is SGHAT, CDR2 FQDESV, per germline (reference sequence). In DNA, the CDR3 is TGTGCCAGCAGCTTATACCCACAGGGGGCGTGGGAGACCCAGTACTTC. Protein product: CASSLYPQGAWETQYF.

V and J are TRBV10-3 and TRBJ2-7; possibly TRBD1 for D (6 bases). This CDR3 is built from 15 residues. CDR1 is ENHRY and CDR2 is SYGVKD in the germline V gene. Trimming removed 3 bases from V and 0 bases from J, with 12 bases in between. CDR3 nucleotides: TGTGCCATCAGTGATTCGAACAGGGCCTCCTACGAGCAGTACTTC. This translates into CAISDSNRASYEQYF.

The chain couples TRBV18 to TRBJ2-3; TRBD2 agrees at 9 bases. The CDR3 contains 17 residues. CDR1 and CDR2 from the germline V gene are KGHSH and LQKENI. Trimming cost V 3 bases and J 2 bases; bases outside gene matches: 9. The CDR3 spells CASSPQYASGATDTQYF. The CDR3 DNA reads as TGTGCCAGCTCACCTCAATATGCTAGCGGGGCCACAGATACGCAGTATTTT.